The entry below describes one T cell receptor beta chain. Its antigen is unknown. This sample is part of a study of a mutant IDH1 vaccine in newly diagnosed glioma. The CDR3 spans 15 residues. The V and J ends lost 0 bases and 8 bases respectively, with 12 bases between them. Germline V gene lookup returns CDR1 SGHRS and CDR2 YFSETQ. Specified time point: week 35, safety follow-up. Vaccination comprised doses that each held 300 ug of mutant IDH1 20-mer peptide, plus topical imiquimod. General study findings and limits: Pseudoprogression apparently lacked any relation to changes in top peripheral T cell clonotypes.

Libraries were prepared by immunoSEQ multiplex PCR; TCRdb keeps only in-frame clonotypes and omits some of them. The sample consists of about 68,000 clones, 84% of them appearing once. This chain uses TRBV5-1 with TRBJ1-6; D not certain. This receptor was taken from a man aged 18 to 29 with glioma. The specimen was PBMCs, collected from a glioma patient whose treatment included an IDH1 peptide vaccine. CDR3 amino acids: CASSLGTFPYSPLHF. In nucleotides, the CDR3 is TGCGCCAGCAGCTTGGGGACCTTCCCGTATTCACCCCTCCACTTT. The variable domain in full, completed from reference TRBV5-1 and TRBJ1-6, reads KAGVTQTPRYLIKTRGQQVTLSCSPISGHRSVSWYQQTPGQGLQFLFEYFSETQRNKGNFPGRFSGRQFSNSRSEMNVSTLELGDSALYLCASSLGTFPYSPLHFGNGTRLTVT.